Below, 15 T cell receptor beta chains from the same sample are listed, as sequenced in a study of T cells in Graves' hyperthyroidism and ophthalmopathy. The CDR3 regions of TCR beta were amplified from RNA transcripts. Using the HTBI primer set, a first-round RT-PCR was run on the TCR CDR3. TCRdb re-called the multiplex PCR reads with MiXCR, one entry per CDR3 protein. The data hold about 360,000 distinct CDR3 sequences, with about 20% observed a single time. The sequenced sample was blood. These TCRs come from a woman under 30 with Graves' hyperthyroidism.

There are a few counts of this clonotype. The chain links TRBV10-2 to TRBJ2-7; TRBD1 matches at 8 bases. Germline lookup yields CDR1 WSHSY and CDR2 SAAADI. After removal of 6 bases from V and 7 bases from J, the junction contained 5 bases not matched to a gene. This CDR3 is 12 amino acids long. CDR3 region: CASRFTGGEQYF. The CDR3 DNA reads as TGCGCCAGCAGATTTACAGGGGGGGAGCAGTACTTC.

The chain combines TRBV4-2 with TRBJ2-7, with D possibly TRBD1 on 5 matching bases. Germline CDR1 is LGHNA and CDR2 is YNFKEQ. The CDR3 runs to 15 residues. With 1 base removed from V and 6 bases from J, the gap between germline ends came to 16 bases. DNA of the CDR3: TGTGCCAGCAGCCAAGTTGATAGGGGTGCGTTCGAGCAGTACTTC. Amino acid sequence: CASSQVDRGAFEQYF.

This clonotype appeared many times. The rearrangement uses TRBV12-3 or TRBV12-4 and TRBJ2-7; D not certain. The CDR3 has 14 residues. V dropped 3 bases and J dropped 0 bases, with 9 bases sitting between them. CDR3 in DNA: TGTGCCAGCAGTTTCGGCGGACCCTCCTACGAGCAGTACTTC. The encoded protein is CASSFGGPSYEQYF.

This clonotype occurred many times. V gene TRBV29-1 combines with J gene TRBJ2-2; D is ambiguous. CDR1 and CDR2 (germline): SQVTM, ANQGSEA. The CDR3 has 13 amino acids. V was clipped by 5 bases and J by 1 base, with 8 bases between them. The CDR3 loop is CSVLPGNTGELFF. CDR3 bases: TGCAGCGTTCTCCCGGGGAACACCGGGGAGCTGTTTTTT.

This clonotype was found many times. The rearrangement uses TRBV12-3 or TRBV12-4 and TRBJ2-2, with 8 bases lining up with TRBD1. This CDR3 has 14 residues. V lost 5 bases and J lost 8; bases outside the gene matches: 7. CDR3 DNA: TGTGCCAGCAGTACCGGACAGGGAGGAGGGGAGCTGTTTTTT. Amino acid sequence: CASSTGQGGGELFF.

The table lists this clonotype with many counts. The chain links TRBV7-8 to TRBJ1-1; D uncertain. Trimming shortened V by 0 bases and J by 8 bases, and 13 bases separated the two germline ends. In germline, CDR1 is SGHVS, CDR2 FQNEAQ. The CDR3 has 14 residues. CDR3 amino acids: CASSLAGIWGEAFF. In DNA form, the CDR3 reads TGTGCCAGCAGCTTAGCGGGGATATGGGGAGAAGCTTTCTTT.

This clonotype was observed many times. The V and J genes are TRBV5-5 and TRBJ2-5; 11 bases are a match to TRBD2. The CDR3 extends over 15 amino acids. Germline V CDR1 and CDR2: SGHKS, YYEKEE (reference sequence). The J segment lost 7 bases and the V segment lost 4 bases, leaving 9 bases of the junction unmatched. CDR3 region: CASSTGTSGGGTQYF. The CDR3 DNA is TGTGCCAGCAGCACAGGGACTAGCGGTGGCGGGACCCAGTACTTC.

The chain has TRBV7-2 and TRBJ2-4; 10 positions match TRBD2. Germline lookup yields CDR1 SGHTA and CDR2 FQGNSA. CDR3 length: 18 residues. With V trimmed by 0 bases and J by 0 bases, 5 bases remained unmatched. CDR3 region: CASSLASGGPGAKNIQYF. CDR3 nucleotide sequence: TGTGCCAGCAGCTTAGCTAGCGGGGGGCCGGGAGCCAAAAACATTCAGTACTTC. Using reference TRBV7-2 and TRBJ2-4 for the parts outside the CDR3, the full variable domain is GAGVSQSPSNKVTEKGKDVELRCDPISGHTALYWYRQSLGQGLEFLIYFQGNSAPDKSGLPSDRFSAERTGGSVSTLTIQRTQQEDSAVYLCASSLASGGPGAKNIQYFGAGTRLSVL.

This clonotype was observed at least ten times. The chain combines TRBV5-1 with TRBJ1-2; D is unclear. The CDR3 runs to 13 residues. Trimming pared 0 bases from V and 6 bases from J, leaving 9 bases between. In germline, CDR1 is SGHRS, CDR2 YFSETQ. CDR3 sequence reads: CASSLESGDGYTF. CDR3 in DNA: TGCGCCAGCAGCTTGGAATCCGGGGATGGCTACACCTTC.

This clonotype was detected a few times. The chain has TRBV3-1 and TRBJ2-4; D is uncertain. Trimming pared 6 bases from V and 1 base from J, leaving 13 bases between. The V gene's germline CDR1 is LGHDT and CDR2 YNNKEL (reference sequence). The CDR3 sequence is 15 residues long. CDR3 DNA sequence: TGTGCCAGCAGGCAATCCTCTAGTGCCAAAAACATTCAGTACTTC. Protein: CASRQSSSAKNIQYF.

The chain combines TRBV12-5 with TRBJ1-5, with D possibly being TRBD1 (5 bases). The V gene lost 6 bases and the J gene lost 7 bases, with 13 bases spanning the gap. The CDR3 runs 13 residues. Germline lookup yields CDR1 LGHNT and CDR2 FRNRAP. The CDR3 sequence is CASGSGRQQPQHF. The CDR3 DNA reads TGTGCTAGTGGGTCGGGACGACAACAGCCCCAGCATTTT.

This clonotype was seen repeatedly, ten times or more. The chain employs TRBV2 and TRBJ1-2, with a possible D match to TRBD1 (6 bases). Trimming removed 4 bases from V and 6 bases from J, with 12 bases in between. Germline assignment: CDR1 SNHLY and CDR2 FYNNEI. The CDR3 spans 13 residues. The CDR3 nucleotides are TGTGCCAGCAGTGGTGGAAGGGACAATGGCTACACCTTC. Its translation: CASSGGRDNGYTF.

The chain links TRBV5-6 to TRBJ2-7, with 8 bases that match TRBD1. Germline V gene lookup returns CDR1 SGHDT and CDR2 YYEEEE. V gave up 2 bases and J gave up 2 bases; unmatched junction bases: 9. The CDR3 covers 16 residues. CDR3 sequence reads: CASSFSGQEKPYEQYF. CDR3 in DNA: TGTGCCAGCAGCTTTTCGGGACAGGAAAAACCCTACGAGCAGTACTTC.

The chain joins TRBV29-1 to TRBJ2-7; D is ambiguous. Trimming removed 6 bases from V and 1 base from J, with 13 bases in between. CDR3 length equals 13 residues. Germline lookup yields CDR1 SQVTM and CDR2 ANQGSEA. CDR3 bases: TGCAGCGTGGCCGTGTCCTCATCCTACGAGCAGTACGTC. As protein: CSVAVSSSYEQYV.

This clonotype showed up just a few times. V usage is TRBV30 and J usage is TRBJ2-7; a possible D gene is TRBD1 (5 bases). This CDR3 is 15 amino acids long. V dropped 7 bases and J dropped 3 bases, with 22 bases sitting between them. The V gene's germline CDR1 is GTSNPN and CDR2 SVGIG (reference sequence). The CDR3 region has the DNA TGTGCCTTTCATTCGTTTAAAACAGGAGACTACGAGCAGTACTTC. Translated: CAFHSFKTGDYEQYF.